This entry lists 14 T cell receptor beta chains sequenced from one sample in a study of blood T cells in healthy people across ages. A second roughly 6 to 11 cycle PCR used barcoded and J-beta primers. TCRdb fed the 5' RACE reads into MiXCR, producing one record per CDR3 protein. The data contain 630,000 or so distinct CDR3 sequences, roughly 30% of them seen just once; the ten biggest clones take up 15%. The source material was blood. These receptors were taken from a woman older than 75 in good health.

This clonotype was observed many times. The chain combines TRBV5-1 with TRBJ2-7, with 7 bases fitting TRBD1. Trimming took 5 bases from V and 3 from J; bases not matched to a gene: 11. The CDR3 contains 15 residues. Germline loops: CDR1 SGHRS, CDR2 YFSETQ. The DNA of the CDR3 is TGCGCCAGCAGTTTTCGCCGGGACAGAGACTACGAGCAGTACTTC. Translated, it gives CASSFRRDRDYEQYF.

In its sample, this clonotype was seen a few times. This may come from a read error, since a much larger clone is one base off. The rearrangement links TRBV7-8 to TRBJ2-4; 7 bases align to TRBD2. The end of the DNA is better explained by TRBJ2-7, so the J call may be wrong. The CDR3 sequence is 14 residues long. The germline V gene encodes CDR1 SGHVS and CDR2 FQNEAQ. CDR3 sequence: CASSRTRSRDEQYF. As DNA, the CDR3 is TGTGCCAGCAGCCGGACTAGGAGCAGGGACGAGCAGTACTTC.

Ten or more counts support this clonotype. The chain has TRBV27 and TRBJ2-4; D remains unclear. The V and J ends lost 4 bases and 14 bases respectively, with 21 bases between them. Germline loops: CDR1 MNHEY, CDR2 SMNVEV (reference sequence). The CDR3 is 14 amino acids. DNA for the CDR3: TGTGCCAGCAGTTCTCACCCCCTCGGTGGTAAAAAGTACTTC. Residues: CASSSHPLGGKKYF.

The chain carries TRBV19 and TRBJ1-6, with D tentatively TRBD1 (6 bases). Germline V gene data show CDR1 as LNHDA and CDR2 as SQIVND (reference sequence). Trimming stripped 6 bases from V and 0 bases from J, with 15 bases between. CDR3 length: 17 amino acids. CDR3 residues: CASRGLDRSSYNSPLHF. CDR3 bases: TGTGCCAGTAGAGGCCTCGACAGGAGCTCCTATAATTCACCCCTCCACTTT.

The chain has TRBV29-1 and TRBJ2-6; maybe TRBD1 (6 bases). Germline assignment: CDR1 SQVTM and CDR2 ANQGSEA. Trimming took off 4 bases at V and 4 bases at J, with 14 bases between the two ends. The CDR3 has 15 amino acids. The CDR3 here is CSVGGGPTGANVLTF. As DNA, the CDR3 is TGCAGCGTTGGAGGGGGTCCCACAGGGGCCAACGTCCTGACTTTC.

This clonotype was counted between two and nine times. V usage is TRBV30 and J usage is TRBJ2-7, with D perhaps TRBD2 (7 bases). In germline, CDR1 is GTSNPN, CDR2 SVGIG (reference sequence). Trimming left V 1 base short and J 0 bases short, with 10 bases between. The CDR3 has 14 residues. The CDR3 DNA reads TGTGCCTGGAGTGGGGGGGGGCTCTCCTACGAGCAGTACTTC. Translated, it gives CAWSGGGLSYEQYF. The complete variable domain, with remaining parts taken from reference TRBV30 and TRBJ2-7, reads SQTIHQWPATLVQPVGSPLSLECTVEGTSNPNLYWYRQAAGRGLQLLFYSVGIGQISSEVPQNLSASRPQDRQFILSSKKLLLSDSGFYLCAWSGGGLSYEQYFGPGTRLTVT.

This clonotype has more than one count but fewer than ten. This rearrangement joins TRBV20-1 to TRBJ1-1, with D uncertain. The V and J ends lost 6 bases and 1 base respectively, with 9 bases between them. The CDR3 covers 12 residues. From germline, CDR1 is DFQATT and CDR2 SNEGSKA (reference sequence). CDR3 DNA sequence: TGCAGTGCGACCGCGGCGAACACTGAAGCTTTCTTT. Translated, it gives CSATAANTEAFF.

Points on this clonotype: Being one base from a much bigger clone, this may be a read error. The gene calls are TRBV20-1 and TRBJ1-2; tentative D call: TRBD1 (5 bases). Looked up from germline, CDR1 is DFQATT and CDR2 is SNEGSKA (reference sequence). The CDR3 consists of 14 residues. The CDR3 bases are TGCAGTGCCTCGGGGGGGATGGCTAACTATGGCAACACCTTC. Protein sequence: CSASGGMANYGNTF.

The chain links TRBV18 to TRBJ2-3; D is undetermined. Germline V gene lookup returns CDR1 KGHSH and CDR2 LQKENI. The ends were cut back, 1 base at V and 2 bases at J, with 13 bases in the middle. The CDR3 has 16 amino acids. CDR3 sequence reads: CASSPLADRDTDTQYF. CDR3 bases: TGTGCCAGCTCACCACTCGCGGACCGAGACACAGATACGCAGTATTTT.

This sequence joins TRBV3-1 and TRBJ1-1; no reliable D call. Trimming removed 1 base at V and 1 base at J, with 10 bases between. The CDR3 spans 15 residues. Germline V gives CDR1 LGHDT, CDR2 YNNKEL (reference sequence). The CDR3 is CASSQGPFRNTEAFF. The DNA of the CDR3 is TGTGCCAGCAGCCAAGGCCCTTTCCGGAACACTGAAGCTTTCTTT.

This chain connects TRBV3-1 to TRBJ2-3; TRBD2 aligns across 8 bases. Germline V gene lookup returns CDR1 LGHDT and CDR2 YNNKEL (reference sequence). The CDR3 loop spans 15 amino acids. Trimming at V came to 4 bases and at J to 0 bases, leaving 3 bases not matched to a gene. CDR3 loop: CASSRSGRSTDTQYF. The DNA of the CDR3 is TGTGCCAGCAGCCGCAGCGGGAGAAGCACAGATACGCAGTATTTT.

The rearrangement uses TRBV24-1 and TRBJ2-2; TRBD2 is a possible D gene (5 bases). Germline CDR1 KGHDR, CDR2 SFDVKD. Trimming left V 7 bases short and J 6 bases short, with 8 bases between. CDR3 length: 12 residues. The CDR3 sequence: CATRGLSGELFF. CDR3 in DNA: TGTGCCACCAGAGGACTGTCCGGGGAGCTGTTTTTT.

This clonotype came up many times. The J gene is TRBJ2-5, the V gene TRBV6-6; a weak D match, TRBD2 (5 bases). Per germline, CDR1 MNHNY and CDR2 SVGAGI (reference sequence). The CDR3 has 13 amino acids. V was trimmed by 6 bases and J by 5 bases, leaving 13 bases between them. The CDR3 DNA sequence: TGTGCCAGCAGCCGAGGGATTGGGGAGACCCAGTACTTC. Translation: CASSRGIGETQYF.

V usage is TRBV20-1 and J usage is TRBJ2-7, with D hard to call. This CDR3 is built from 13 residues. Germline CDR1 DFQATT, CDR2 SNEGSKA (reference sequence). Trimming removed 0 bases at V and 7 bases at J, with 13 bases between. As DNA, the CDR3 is TGCAGTGCTAGAGATCTTGGCATGCCGGAGCAGTACTTC. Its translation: CSARDLGMPEQYF.